The T cell receptor beta chain under discussion was sequenced for a study of T cell repertoires in cytomegalovirus infection. Study in general: Public TCR beta signature analysis indicated the presence of both CMV infection and matching HLA type. The study's findings and limits: Based on cumulative public TCR beta family frequency, carriers of CMV plus the relevant HLA were identified. HLA-C-restricted CMV clonotypes gave the most frequent clonotype in two of eight donors.

MiXCR was run by TCRdb on the reads, yielding one entry per CDR3 protein. The sample has 150,000 to 200,000 distinct CDR3 sequences; around an eighth are singletons. About this clonotype itself: The antigen is unknown.

V dropped 3 bases and J dropped 4 bases, with 13 bases sitting between them. Germline CDR1 SNHLY, CDR2 FYNNEI. The CDR3 spans 15 residues. The chain combines TRBV2 with TRBJ1-5; no clear D gene. The material sequenced was PBMCs. The TCR originated in a human donor in good health (CMV status not recorded). Some clones in this sample may be carry-over from other donors' samples. In DNA form, the CDR3 reads TGTGCCAGCAGTGAGACATCCGCACGTAATCAGCCCCAGCATTTT. Translating gives CASSETSARNQPQHF.